This T cell receptor (beta chain) was captured in a study of CD8 T cells in ankylosing spondylitis. The CDR3 has 15 amino acids. Trimming took off 2 bases at V and 4 bases at J, with 14 bases between the two ends. Germline V gives CDR1 MNHEY, CDR2 SMNVEV (reference sequence). Study-wide results and caveats: Significant enrichment of disease-linked clones was reportedly seen in matched ankylosing spondylitis synovial fluid.

This clonotype has just a few counts. Its cognate antigen is unknown. TCRdb re-called the 5' RACE reads with MiXCR, one entry per CDR3 protein. The sample gives 250,000 to 350,000 distinct CDR3 sequences, less than 25% of which show up once; about 3.5% is in the top ten. The sequenced material came from blood, either unsorted or a sorted T cell fraction (not recorded which). V gene TRBV27 combines with J gene TRBJ1-2, with unresolved D. The receptor comes from a female donor with ankylosing spondylitis or in good health (not recorded which). CDR3 in DNA: TGTGCCAGCAGTTTAAATCCGCCGGCCACCTATGGCTACACCTTC. Its protein is CASSLNPPATYGYTF.